This record concerns one TCR beta chain sequence. This record comes from a study of blood T cell repertoires in COVID-19. The overall study: The samples span acute and convalescent COVID-19 from the United States, Italy and Spain.

V was trimmed by 7 bases and J by 5 bases, leaving 14 bases between them. This CDR3 is 13 amino acids long. Germline CDR1 reads MNHEY; CDR2 reads SVGAGI. In the original processing: Scientists estimated how many nucleated cells there were by amplifying reference gene primers. Some clones are missing from TCRdb's copy, which holds only in-frame ones; the method was immunoSEQ multiplex PCR. D and trimming come from the DNA, and the V and J calls and clone size come from that table. The sample lists more than 15,000 clones, about 89% occurring once. The chain has TRBV6-5 and TRBJ2-5; maybe TRBD2 (6 bases). The receptor was derived from a human donor in a cohort sampled during active COVID-19. Sequencing was done on a sample of peripheral blood. CDR3 protein: CASTRDSGETQYF. CDR3 nucleotide sequence: TGTGCCAGCACGAGGGACTCCGGGGAGACCCAGTACTTC.